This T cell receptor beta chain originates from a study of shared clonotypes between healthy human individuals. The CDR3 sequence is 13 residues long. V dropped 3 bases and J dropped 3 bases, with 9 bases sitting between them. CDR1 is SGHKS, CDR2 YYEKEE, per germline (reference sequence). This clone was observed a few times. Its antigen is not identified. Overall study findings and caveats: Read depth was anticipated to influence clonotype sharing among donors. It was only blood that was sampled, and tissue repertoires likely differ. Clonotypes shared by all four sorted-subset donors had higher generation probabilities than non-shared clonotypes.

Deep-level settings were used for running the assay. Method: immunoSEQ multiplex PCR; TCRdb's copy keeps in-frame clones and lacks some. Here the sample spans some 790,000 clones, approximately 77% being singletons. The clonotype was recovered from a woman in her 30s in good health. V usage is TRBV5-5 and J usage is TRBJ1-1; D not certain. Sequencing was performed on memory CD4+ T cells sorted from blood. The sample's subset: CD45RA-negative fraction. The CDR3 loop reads CASSSQSDTEAFF. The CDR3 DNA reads TGTGCCAGCAGCTCACAAAGTGACACTGAAGCTTTCTTT.